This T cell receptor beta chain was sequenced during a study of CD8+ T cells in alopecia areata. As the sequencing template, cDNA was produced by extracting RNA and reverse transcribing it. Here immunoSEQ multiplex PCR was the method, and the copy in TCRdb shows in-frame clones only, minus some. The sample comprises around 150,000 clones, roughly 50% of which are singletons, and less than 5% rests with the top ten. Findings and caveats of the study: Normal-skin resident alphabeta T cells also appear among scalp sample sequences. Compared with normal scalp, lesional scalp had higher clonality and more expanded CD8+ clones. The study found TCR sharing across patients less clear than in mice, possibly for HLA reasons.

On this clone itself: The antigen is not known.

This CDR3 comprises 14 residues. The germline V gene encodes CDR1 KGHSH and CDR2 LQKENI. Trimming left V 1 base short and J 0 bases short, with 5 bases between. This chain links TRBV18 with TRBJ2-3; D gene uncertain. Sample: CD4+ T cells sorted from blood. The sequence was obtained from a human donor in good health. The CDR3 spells CASSPLQSTDTQYF. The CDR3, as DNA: TGTGCCAGCTCACCACTTCAAAGCACAGATACGCAGTATTTT.